The 11 T cell receptor beta chains listed next were all sequenced from one sample in a study of T cells in Graves' hyperthyroidism and ophthalmopathy. It was RNA transcripts that yielded the amplified TCR beta CDR3 regions. HTBI primers were used for first-round RT-PCR of the TCR CDR3. TCRdb reprocessed the multiplex PCR reads via MiXCR and lists one record per CDR3 protein. The data show about 400,000 distinct CDR3 sequences, approximately 13% seen once. The sequenced sample was blood. These receptors all come from a woman between 18 and 29 years old with Graves' hyperthyroidism.

This clonotype was seen a few times. The chain links TRBV5-1 to TRBJ1-1; a weak D match, TRBD1 (5 bases). Deletions cut 4 bases from V and 7 bases from J, with 17 bases between. The CDR3 sequence is 14 residues long. The germline gives CDR1 SGHRS, CDR2 YFSETQ. CDR3 coding DNA: TGCGCCAGCAGCCCCTCCTGGGGCAGCCTTGAAGCTTTCTTT. The encoded protein is CASSPSWGSLEAFF.

This clonotype was observed at least ten times. The chain has TRBV7-6 and TRBJ2-2, with 8 bases aligning to TRBD2. This CDR3 contains 18 residues. J lost 3 bases, V lost 0 bases, and 9 bases had no gene match. The germline gives CDR1 SGHVS, CDR2 FNYEAQ. The chain's CDR3 is CASSLALPGGTDTGELFF. CDR3 nucleotide sequence: TGTGCCAGCAGCTTAGCCCTTCCGGGGGGGACCGACACCGGGGAGCTGTTTTTT.

This clonotype has at least ten counts. J is TRBJ2-3 and V is TRBV5-1, with a possible D match to TRBD2 (6 bases). The CDR3 is 17 amino acids. Germline V gene data show CDR1 as SGHRS and CDR2 as YFSETQ. Trimming left V 0 bases short and J 2 bases short, with 16 bases between. CDR3 nucleotides: TGCGCCAGCAGCTTGGGAGTAACGGGAGACTCCACAGATACGCAGTATTTT. Translated, it gives CASSLGVTGDSTDTQYF.

This chain links TRBV6-5 with TRBJ2-1; no definite D call. The CDR3 runs 16 residues. The germline V gene has CDR1 MNHEY and CDR2 SVGAGI. V was shortened by 4 bases and J by 2 bases, with 15 bases between the two germline ends. The CDR3 region has the DNA TGTGCCAGCAGTTTCTCCGGAAGGGAACCCTACAATGAGCAGTTCTTC. Amino acid sequence: CASSFSGREPYNEQFF.

This clonotype turned up a few times. This sequence may be a read error, since a much larger clone differs from it by one base. This chain links TRBV6-1 with TRBJ2-7; 9 nucleotides agree with TRBD1. Germline CDR1 is MNHNS and CDR2 is SASEGT. The CDR3 spans 14 residues. This CDR3 is CASSAGTGFYGQYF. In DNA form, the CDR3 reads TGTGCCAGCAGTGCCGGGACAGGGTTCTACGGGCAGTACTTC.

V and J are TRBV24-1 and TRBJ1-4, with D unresolved. This CDR3 is built from 14 residues. In germline, CDR1 is KGHDR, CDR2 SFDVKD. Trimming cost V 0 bases and J 8 bases, with 9 bases left between them. The DNA of the CDR3 is TGTGCCACCAGTGATTTGGGGCCGGGCGAAAAACTGTTTTTT. It specifies CATSDLGPGEKLFF.

This clonotype was counted many times. The rearrangement joins TRBV28 to TRBJ2-7; perhaps TRBD2 as D (7 bases). The CDR3 sequence is 15 residues long. CDR1 is MDHEN and CDR2 is SYDVKM in the germline V gene. Trimming took off 6 bases at V and 4 bases at J, with 19 bases between the two ends. The CDR3 bases are TGTGCCAGCAGCGTCAGGGGACGCGGGGGTTACGAGCAGTACTTC. Protein: CASSVRGRGGYEQYF. The full variable domain, in which reference TRBV28 and TRBJ2-7 provide the parts outside the CDR3, is DVKVTQSSRYLVKRTGEKVFLECVQDMDHENMFWYRQDPGLGLRLIYFSYDVKMKEKGDIPEGYSVSREKKERFSLILESASTNQTSMYLCASSVRGRGGYEQYFGPGTRLTVT.

This clonotype occurred a few times. CDR3 nucleotides: TGTGCCAGCAGTCCAATCGAATCCTACGAGCAGTACTTC. Amino acids: CASSPIESYEQYF. The chain combines TRBV27 with TRBJ2-7; D ambiguous. Trimming cost V 5 bases and J 1 base, with 9 bases left between them. Germline V gives CDR1 MNHEY, CDR2 SMNVEV (reference sequence). The CDR3 extends over 13 amino acids.

This clonotype showed up many times. The chain has TRBV11-1 and TRBJ2-1; D might be TRBD1 (5 bases). CDR1 is SGHAT and CDR2 is FQDESV in the germline V gene (reference sequence). CDR3 size: 14 residues. Between the trimmed V and J ends, which lost 5 bases and 3 bases, there was a span of 11 bases. DNA for the CDR3: TGTGCCAGCAGCAGACAGAGCTTCTACAATGAGCAGTTCTTC. Translating gives CASSRQSFYNEQFF. Using reference TRBV11-1 and TRBJ2-1 for the parts outside the CDR3, the full variable domain is EAEVAQSPRYKITEKSQAVAFWCDPISGHATLYWYRQILGQGPELLVQFQDESVVDDSQLPKDRFSAERLKGVDSTLKIQPAELGDSAMYLCASSRQSFYNEQFFGPGTRLTVL.

This clonotype came up a few times. CDR3 amino acids: CASSAGQDHTDTQYF. The DNA for the CDR3 is TGTGCCAGCAGTGCAGGACAGGACCACACAGATACGCAGTATTTT. The chain has TRBV6-4 and TRBJ2-3, with TRBD1 identical over 7 bases. In germline, CDR1 is MRHNA, CDR2 SNTAGT. With 4 bases clipped from V and 2 bases from J, the junction kept 6 bases outside the gene matches. The CDR3 contains 15 residues.

This clonotype was seen ten or more times. This chain joins TRBV28 and TRBJ2-7, with 7 bases identical to TRBD1. CDR1 MDHEN and CDR2 SYDVKM come from the germline V gene. The CDR3 is 14 residues long. The J segment lost 3 bases and the V segment lost 6 bases, leaving 8 bases of the junction unmatched. CDR3 sequence (DNA): TGTGCCAGCAGGTCCCCTCGGGACAGCTACGAGCAGTACTTC. Amino acid sequence: CASRSPRDSYEQYF.